The 6 T cell receptor beta chains below come from one sample, sequenced in a study of blood T cell repertoires in COVID-19. Using immunoSEQ multiplex PCR, the repertoire was profiled, and TCRdb retains in-frame clones only, with some absent. The sample shows fewer than 250,000 clones, 80% to 90% of them seen only once. Sequenced material: peripheral blood. The receptors here all came from a woman aged 70-85 years with acute or convalescent COVID-19.

This clone was recorded a few times. This chain connects TRBV5-1 to TRBJ1-4, with TRBD1 as a possible D gene (6 bases). The germline CDR1 and CDR2 sequences are SGHRS and YFSETQ. The CDR3 sequence is 16 residues long. The germline V and J ends were trimmed by 5 bases and 0 bases, with 14 bases remaining between them. CDR3 sequence: CASRQGGDTTNEKLFF. The CDR3 DNA follows: TGCGCCAGCAGACAGGGAGGGGATACAACTAATGAAAAACTGTTTTTT.

This chain joins TRBV6-5 and TRBJ2-2, with D tentatively TRBD2 (6 bases). With 6 bases removed from V and 2 bases from J, the gap between germline ends came to 13 bases. CDR3 length: 15 residues. The V gene's germline CDR1 is MNHEY and CDR2 SVGAGI. CDR3 bases: TGTGCCAGCAGGTTGGAGGGAATCAACACCGGGGAGCTGTTTTTT. Protein product: CASRLEGINTGELFF.

The chain has TRBV7-2 and TRBJ2-3; no definite D call. This CDR3 comprises 14 residues. Per germline, CDR1 SGHTA and CDR2 FQGNSA. V shed 0 bases and J shed 3 bases, with 7 bases lying between them. The CDR3: CASSLAIGTDTQYF. The CDR3 DNA reads as TGTGCCAGCAGCTTAGCGATCGGGACAGATACGCAGTATTTT.

This clone was seen a handful of times. Other DNA sequences within the sample encode an identical CDR3. The rearrangement uses TRBV5-1 and TRBJ1-2; no clear D gene. Trimming shortened V by 0 bases and J by 4 bases, and 4 bases separated the two germline ends. The CDR3 loop spans 12 amino acids. CDR1 and CDR2 (germline): SGHRS, YFSETQ. CDR3 coding DNA: TGCGCCAGCAGCTTGGACACCTATGGCTACACCTTC. This sequence encodes CASSLDTYGYTF.

This clone has only one observation. V is TRBV19 and J is TRBJ1-2; D is uncertain. CDR1 is LNHDA and CDR2 is SQIVND in the germline V gene (reference sequence). This CDR3 has 14 amino acids. V was cut by 0 bases and J by 7 bases, with 12 bases left in between. The chain's CDR3 is CASSIETGRGGYTF. CDR3 nucleotides: TGTGCCAGTAGTATAGAAACGGGTCGGGGTGGCTACACCTTC.

This clone has more than one count but fewer than ten. The chain has TRBV15 and TRBJ1-2, with 7 positions matching TRBD1. Germline CDR1 and CDR2: LNHNV and YYDKDF (reference sequence). The CDR3 loop spans 15 amino acids. Losses at the gene ends were 0 bases for V and 4 bases for J; bases not matched to a gene: 5. For the CDR3, the DNA is TGTGCCACCAGCAGAGAAAACAGGGGACGCTATGGCTACACCTTC. This gives the protein CATSRENRGRYGYTF. The variable domain in full, completed from reference TRBV15 and TRBJ1-2, reads DAMVIQNPRYQVTQFGKPVTLSCSQTLNHNVMYWYQQKSSQAPKLLFHYYDKDFNNEADTPDNFQSRRPNTSFCFLDIRSPGLGDTAMYLCATSRENRGRYGYTFGSGTRLTVV.